This TCR beta chain was recorded in a study of blood T cell repertoires in COVID-19. Study at large: The United States, Italy and Spain were the sources of the acute and convalescent COVID-19 samples. Sources were T cells, B-cell-depleted T cells, or PBMCs; the material itself was cDNA or gDNA.

The CDR3 consists of 14 residues. From germline, CDR1 is WSHSY and CDR2 SAAADI. V was clipped by 11 bases and J by 4 bases, with 20 bases between them. Generated by immunoSEQ multiplex PCR, the TCRdb table keeps only in-frame clones and is missing some. The sample holds fewer than 300,000 clones; around 90% are singletons and the top ten take approximately 1.2%. Participants were placed into cohorts based on the clinical history they reported. The sequence came from a woman aged 25 to 45 who had recovered from COVID-19. The chain links TRBV10-2 to TRBJ2-5; maybe TRBD2 (5 bases). Sequencing was carried out using PBMCs or T cells enriched from blood (not recorded which). CDR3 nucleotides: TGCGCCGGGTTACACGGGAAATCTCCAGAGACCCAGTACTTC. Translated: CAGLHGKSPETQYF.